The sequence of this T cell receptor (beta chain) was determined in a study of cytomegalovirus exposure and HLA in healthy donors. Looking at the study overall: The same platform used for the roughly 610 first-cohort repertoires was also used for the approximately 120 validation repertoires, as a later analysis reported.

This clone appeared a few times. Its antigen is currently unknown. Only in-frame clones appear in the TCRdb table, and some are missing; sequencing was by immunoSEQ multiplex PCR. The data hold around 120,000 clones, with 80% to 90% observed a single time. This CDR3 region has 15 residues. The V and J ends lost 0 bases and 3 bases respectively, with 11 bases between them. CDR1 is GTSNPN, CDR2 SVGIG, per germline (reference sequence). Study-wide points: Some TCR beta chains (164 of them) were listed as cytomegalovirus-associated.

This sequence originates from a woman younger than 35 in good health and CMV-seronegative. Sequencing was carried out using PBMCs. The chain is built from TRBV30 and TRBJ2-2; tentative D call: TRBD1 (6 bases). CDR3 protein: CAWSVWGPHTGELFF. The CDR3 DNA is TGTGCCTGGAGTGTTTGGGGGCCCCACACCGGGGAGCTGTTTTTT.